This T cell receptor (beta chain) was recorded in a study of T cells after posttransplantation cyclophosphamide. Cyclophosphamide on days +3 and +4 followed busulfan-fludarabine conditioning and a marrow graft. TCRdb's copy holds only in-frame clones and misses some; the assay was immunoSEQ multiplex PCR. The sample includes more than 4,500 clones, none of them occurring once. This clone has at least ten counts. The sample was PBMCs, taken around 380 days after allogeneic stem cell transplant with posttransplant cyclophosphamide. The sequence derives from a male patient between 55 and 70 years old who received an allogeneic stem cell transplant from a related donor, was CMV-positive, and had acute GVHD only. The T cells may come from the graft donor.

This chain's CDR3 is CAPHIQGAPYFYGYTF. In nucleotides, the CDR3 is TGTGCCCCACACATCCAGGGGGCCCCATATTTCTATGGCTACACCTTC. This chain joins TRBV7-5 and TRBJ1-2; the table calls TRBD1, which could not be checked here. TRBV7-5 is a pseudogene segment. There are 16 residues in the CDR3.